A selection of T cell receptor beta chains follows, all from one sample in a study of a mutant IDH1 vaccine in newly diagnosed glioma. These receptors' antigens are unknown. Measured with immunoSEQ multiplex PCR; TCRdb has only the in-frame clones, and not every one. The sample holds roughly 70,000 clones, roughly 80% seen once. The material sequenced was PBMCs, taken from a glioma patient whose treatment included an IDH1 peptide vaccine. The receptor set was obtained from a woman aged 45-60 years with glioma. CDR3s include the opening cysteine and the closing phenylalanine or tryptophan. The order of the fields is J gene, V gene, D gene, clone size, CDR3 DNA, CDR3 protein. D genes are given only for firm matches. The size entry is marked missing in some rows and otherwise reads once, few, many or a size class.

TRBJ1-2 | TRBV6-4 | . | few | TGTGCCAGCAGTGACTCAGGGCAGATTGGCTACACCTTC | CASSDSGQIGYTF
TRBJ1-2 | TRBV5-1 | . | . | TGCGCCAGCAGCCCACAGGGAGACTATGGCTACACCTTC | CASSPQGDYGYTF
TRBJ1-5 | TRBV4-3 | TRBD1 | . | TGCGCCAGCAGCCAGTGGACAGGGGCGAACCAGCCCCAGCATTTT | CASSQWTGANQPQHF
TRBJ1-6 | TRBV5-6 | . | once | TGTGCCAGCAGCCAGGGACTGCGAAATTCACCCCTCCACTTT | CASSQGLRNSPLHF
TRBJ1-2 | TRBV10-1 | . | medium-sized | TGCGCCAGCAGTCCCGGGACACCTTATGGCTACACCTTC | CASSPGTPYGYTF
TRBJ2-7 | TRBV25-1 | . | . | TGTGCCAGCAGTGGGCAGTACTACGAGCAGTACTTC | CASSGQYYEQYF
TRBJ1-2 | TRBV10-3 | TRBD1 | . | TGTGCCATCAGTGAAGGTCAGGGGGATGGCTACACCTTC | CAISEGQGDGYTF
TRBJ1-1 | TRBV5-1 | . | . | TGCGCCAGCAGCTCGGCGGAGTTTGGGGGGATTGAAGCTTTCTTT | CASSSAEFGGIEAFF
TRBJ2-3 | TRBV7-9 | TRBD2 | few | TGTGCCAGCAGCTTAGGCGGGGGGGAAGGTACGCAGTATTTT | CASSLGGGEGTQYF
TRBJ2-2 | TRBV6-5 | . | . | TGTGCCAGCAGTTACTCGGGTCTCCAGGGACCCGGGGAGCTGTTTTTT | CASSYSGLQGPGELFF
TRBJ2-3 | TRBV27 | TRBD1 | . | TGTGCCAGCAGACTACCGGGACAGGGGACAGATACGCAGTATTTT | CASRLPGQGTDTQYF
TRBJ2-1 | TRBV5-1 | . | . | TGCGCCAGCAGCCTCTCTGGGGGCAAGTCCGCTGGTGAGCAGTTCTTC | CASSLSGGKSAGEQFF
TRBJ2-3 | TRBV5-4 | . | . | TGTGCCAGCAGCTCCGGTTGGGGATTGACAGATACGCAGTATTTT | CASSSGWGLTDTQYF
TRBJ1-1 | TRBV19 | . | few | TGTGCCAGTAGTATAGGGGGTATCGCTGAAGCTTTCTTT | CASSIGGIAEAFF
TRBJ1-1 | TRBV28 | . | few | TGTGCCAGCAGTTTAGATGGAGCAGGCGACACTGAAGCTTTCTTT | CASSLDGAGDTEAFF
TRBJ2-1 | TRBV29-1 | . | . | TGCAGCGCCACTAGAGCCTACAATGAGCAGTTCTTC | CSATRAYNEQFF
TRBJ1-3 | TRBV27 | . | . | TGTGCCAGCAGTTTCGGGGGGACAGGAAACACCATATATTTT | CASSFGGTGNTIYF
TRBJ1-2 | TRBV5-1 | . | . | TGCGCCAGCAGCTTGCGATTGGAGGGAGGCGATGGCTACACCTTC | CASSLRLEGGDGYTF
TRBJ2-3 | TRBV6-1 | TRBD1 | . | TGTGCCAGCAGTGGACAGGGGGTGCGGACAGATACGCAGTATTTT | CASSGQGVRTDTQYF
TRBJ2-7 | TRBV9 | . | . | TGTGCCAGCAGCGTAGGCAACGAGCAGTACTTC | CASSVGNEQYF
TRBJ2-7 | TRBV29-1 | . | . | TGCAGCGGGGGTTTCTCCTACGAGCAGTACTTC | CSGGFSYEQYF
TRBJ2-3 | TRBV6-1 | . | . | TGTGCCAGCAGTGGCAGTGGGGATACAGATACGCAGTATTTT | CASSGSGDTDTQYF
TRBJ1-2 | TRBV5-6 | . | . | TGTGCCAGCAGCTTGACGGGTCAGGGTATTTCCTATGGCTACACCTTC | CASSLTGQGISYGYTF
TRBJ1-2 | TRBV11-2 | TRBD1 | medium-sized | TGTGCCAGCAGCGGCGACCTGACAGGGGGCGCGGCTGGCTACACCTTC | CASSGDLTGGAAGYTF
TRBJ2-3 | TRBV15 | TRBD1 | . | TGTGCCACCAGCAGAGATAAGACAGGGACAGATACGCAGTATTTT | CATSRDKTGTDTQYF
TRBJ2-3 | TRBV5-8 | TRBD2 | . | TGTGCCAGCAGCCTTCCGGAGCGGGGGCTCCAGTATTTT | CASSLPERGLQYF
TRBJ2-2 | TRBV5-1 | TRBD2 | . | TGCGCCAGCAGCCCGAGGGGTAGCGGGGGGCCCGCCGGGGAGCTGTTTTTT | CASSPRGSGGPAGELFF
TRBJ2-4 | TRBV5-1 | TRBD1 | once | TGCGCCAGCAGTACTCGGACAGGGGGCCCCTTAGCCAAAAACATTCAGTACTTC | CASSTRTGGPLAKNIQYF
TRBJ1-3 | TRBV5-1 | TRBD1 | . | TGCGCCAGCAGCTTCATGACAGGGACAGCCCCTGGAAACACCATATATTTT | CASSFMTGTAPGNTIYF
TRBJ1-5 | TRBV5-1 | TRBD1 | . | TGCGCCAGCAGCCCGGGACAGGGAGTTGAGAAGGAGCCCCAGCATTTT | CASSPGQGVEKEPQHF
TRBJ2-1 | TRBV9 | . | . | TGTGCCAGCAGCGTAGTGGGGGGGCCAGGGAATGAGCAGTTCTTC | CASSVVGGPGNEQFF
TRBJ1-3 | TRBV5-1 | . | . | TGCGCCAGCAGCCTGGGGGGGGCTGGAAACACCATATATTTT | CASSLGGAGNTIYF
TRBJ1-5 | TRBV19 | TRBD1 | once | TGTGCCAGTAGTATGGGACAGAGCAATCAGCCCCAGCATTTT | CASSMGQSNQPQHF
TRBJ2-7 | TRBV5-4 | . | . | TGTGCCAGCAGAGAGGGGGGCTTCCACGAGCAGTACTTC | CASREGGFHEQYF
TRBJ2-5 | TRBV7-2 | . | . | TGTGCCAGCAGCTTAGCTCACAGCCCAAAAGAAGAGACCCAGTACTTC | CASSLAHSPKEETQYF
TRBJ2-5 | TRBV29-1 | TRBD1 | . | TGCAGCGTTAATGGACAGGAGGATTGGAAGACCCAGTACTTC | CSVNGQEDWKTQYF
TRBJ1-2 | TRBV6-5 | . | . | TGTGCCAGCAGTTACTCGACAGGTTCCTCCTATGGCTACACCTTC | CASSYSTGSSYGYTF
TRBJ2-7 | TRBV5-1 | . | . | TGCGCCAGCAGCTCGAAGGAATACGAGCAGTACTTC | CASSSKEYEQYF
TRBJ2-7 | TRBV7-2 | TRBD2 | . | TGTGCCAGCAGCTTAGCTAGCGGGAGGGCCGAGCAGTACTTC | CASSLASGRAEQYF
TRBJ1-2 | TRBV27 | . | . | TGTGCCAGCAGTCCTCGCTGGGGGTATGGCTACACCTTC | CASSPRWGYGYTF